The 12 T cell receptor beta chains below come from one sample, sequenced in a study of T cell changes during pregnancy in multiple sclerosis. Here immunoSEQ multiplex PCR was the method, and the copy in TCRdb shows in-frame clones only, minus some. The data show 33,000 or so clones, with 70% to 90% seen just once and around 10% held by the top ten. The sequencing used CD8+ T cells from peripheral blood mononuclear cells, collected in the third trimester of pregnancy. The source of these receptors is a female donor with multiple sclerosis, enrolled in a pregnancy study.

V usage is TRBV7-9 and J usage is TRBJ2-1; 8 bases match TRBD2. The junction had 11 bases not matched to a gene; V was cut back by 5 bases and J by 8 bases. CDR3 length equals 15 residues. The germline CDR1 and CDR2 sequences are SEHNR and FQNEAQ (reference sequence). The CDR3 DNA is TGTGCCAGCAGCCCTAGGACCGCGGGAGGCCATGAGCAGTTCTTC. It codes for CASSPRTAGGHEQFF.

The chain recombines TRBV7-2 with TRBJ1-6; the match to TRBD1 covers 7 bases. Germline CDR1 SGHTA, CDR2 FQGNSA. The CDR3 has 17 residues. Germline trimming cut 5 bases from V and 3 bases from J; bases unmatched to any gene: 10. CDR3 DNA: TGTGCCAGCAGCCCTGGGACAGTGGATCTCTATAATTCACCCCTCCACTTT. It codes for CASSPGTVDLYNSPLHF.

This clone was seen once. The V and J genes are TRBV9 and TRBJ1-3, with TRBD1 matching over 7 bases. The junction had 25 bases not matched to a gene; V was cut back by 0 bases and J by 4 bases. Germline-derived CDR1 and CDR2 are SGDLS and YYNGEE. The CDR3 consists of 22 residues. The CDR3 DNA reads TGTGCCAGCAGCGTAGAGGAGGGCCTGGGACAGCGCTTCCCCCGGGGAGGAAACACCATATATTTT. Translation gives CASSVEEGLGQRFPRGGNTIYF.

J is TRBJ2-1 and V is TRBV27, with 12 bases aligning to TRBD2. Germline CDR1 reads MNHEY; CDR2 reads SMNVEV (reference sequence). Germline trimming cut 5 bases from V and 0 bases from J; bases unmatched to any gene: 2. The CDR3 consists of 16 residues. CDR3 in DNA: TGTGCCAGCAGTGAGACTAGCGGGAGCTCCTACAATGAGCAGTTCTTC. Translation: CASSETSGSSYNEQFF.

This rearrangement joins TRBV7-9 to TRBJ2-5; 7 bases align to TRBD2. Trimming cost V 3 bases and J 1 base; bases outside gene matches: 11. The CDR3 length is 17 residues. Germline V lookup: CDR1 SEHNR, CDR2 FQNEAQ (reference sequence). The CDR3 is CASSFRLAGLLQETQYF. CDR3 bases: TGTGCCAGCAGCTTCAGACTAGCTGGGCTTCTCCAAGAGACCCAGTACTTC.

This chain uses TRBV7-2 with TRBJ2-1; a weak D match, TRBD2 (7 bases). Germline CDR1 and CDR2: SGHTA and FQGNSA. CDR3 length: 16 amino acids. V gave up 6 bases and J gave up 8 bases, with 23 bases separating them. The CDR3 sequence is CASSYGGLAEGDEQFF. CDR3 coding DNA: TGTGCCAGCAGTTATGGGGGCCTAGCGGAAGGTGATGAGCAGTTCTTC.

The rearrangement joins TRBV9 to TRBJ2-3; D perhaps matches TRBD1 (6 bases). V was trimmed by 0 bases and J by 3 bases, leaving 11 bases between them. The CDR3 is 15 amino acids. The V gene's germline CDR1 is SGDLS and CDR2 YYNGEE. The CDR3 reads CASSVEQGRTDTQYF. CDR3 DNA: TGTGCCAGCAGCGTAGAACAGGGTAGGACAGATACGCAGTATTTT.

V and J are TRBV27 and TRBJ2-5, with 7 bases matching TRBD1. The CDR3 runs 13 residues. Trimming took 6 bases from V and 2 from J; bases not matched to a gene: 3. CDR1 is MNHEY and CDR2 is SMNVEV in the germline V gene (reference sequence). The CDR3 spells CASRHRGQETQYF. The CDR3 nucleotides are TGTGCCAGCAGACACAGGGGTCAAGAGACCCAGTACTTC.

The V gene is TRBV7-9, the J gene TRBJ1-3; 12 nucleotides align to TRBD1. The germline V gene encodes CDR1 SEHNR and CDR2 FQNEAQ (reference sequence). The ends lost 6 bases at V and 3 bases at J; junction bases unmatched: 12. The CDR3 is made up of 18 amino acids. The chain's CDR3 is CASRIMGTGGNIGNTIYF. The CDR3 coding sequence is TGTGCCAGCAGAATCATGGGGACAGGGGGCAATATTGGAAACACCATATATTTT.

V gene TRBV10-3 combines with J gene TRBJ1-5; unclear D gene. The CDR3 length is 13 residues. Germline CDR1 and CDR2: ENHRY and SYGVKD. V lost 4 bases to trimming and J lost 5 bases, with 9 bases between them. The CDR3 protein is CAISAGEDQPQHF. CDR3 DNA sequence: TGTGCCATCAGTGCCGGGGAAGATCAGCCCCAGCATTTT.

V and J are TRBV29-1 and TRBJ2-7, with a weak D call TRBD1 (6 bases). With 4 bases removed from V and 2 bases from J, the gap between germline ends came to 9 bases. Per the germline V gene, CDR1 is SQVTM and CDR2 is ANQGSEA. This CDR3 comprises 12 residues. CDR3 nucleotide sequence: TGCAGCGTTGCCGGGACACCCTACGAGCAGTACTTC. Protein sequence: CSVAGTPYEQYF.

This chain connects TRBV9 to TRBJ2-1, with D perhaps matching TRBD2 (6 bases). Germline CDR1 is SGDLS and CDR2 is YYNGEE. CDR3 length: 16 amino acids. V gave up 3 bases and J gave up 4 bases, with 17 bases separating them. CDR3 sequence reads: CASSASSGLPYNEQFF. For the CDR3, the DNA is TGTGCCAGCAGCGCATCTTCGGGACTGCCGTACAATGAGCAGTTCTTC.